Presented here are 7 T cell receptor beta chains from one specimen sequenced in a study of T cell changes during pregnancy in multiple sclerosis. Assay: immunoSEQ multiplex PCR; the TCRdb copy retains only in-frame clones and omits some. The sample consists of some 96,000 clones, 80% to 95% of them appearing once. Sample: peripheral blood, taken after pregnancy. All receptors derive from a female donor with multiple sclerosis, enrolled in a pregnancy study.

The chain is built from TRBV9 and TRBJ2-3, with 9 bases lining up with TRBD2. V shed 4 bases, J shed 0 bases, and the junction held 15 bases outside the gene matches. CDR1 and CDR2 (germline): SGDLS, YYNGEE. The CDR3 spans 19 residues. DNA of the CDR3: TGTGCCAGCAGCTCAGAGGCCAGCGGGAGGCGTACTAGCACAGATACGCAGTATTTT. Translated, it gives CASSSEASGRRTSTDTQYF.

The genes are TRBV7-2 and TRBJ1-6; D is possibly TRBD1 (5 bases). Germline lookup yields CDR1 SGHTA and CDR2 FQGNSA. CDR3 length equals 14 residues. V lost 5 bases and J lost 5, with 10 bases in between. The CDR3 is CASSQGGNNSPLHF. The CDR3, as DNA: TGTGCCAGCAGCCAGGGCGGAAATAATTCACCCCTCCACTTT.

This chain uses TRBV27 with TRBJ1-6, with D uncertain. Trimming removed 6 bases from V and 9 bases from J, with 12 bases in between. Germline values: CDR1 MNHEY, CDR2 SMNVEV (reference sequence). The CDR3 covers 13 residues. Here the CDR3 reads CASSERQASPLHF. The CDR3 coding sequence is TGTGCCAGCAGCGAAAGGCAGGCTTCACCCCTCCACTTT.

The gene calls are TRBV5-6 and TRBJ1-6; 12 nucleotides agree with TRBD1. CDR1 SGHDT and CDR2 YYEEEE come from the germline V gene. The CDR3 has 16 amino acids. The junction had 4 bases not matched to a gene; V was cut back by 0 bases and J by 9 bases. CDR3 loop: CASSLVLGQGASPLHF. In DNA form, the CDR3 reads TGTGCCAGCAGCTTGGTACTGGGACAGGGGGCTTCACCCCTCCACTTT.

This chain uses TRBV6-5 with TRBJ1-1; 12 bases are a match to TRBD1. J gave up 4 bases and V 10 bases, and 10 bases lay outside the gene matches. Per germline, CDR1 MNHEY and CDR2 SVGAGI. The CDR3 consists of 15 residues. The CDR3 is CATRIRDRGPTEAFF. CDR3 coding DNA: TGTGCCACCCGCATCAGGGACAGGGGGCCCACTGAAGCTTTCTTT.

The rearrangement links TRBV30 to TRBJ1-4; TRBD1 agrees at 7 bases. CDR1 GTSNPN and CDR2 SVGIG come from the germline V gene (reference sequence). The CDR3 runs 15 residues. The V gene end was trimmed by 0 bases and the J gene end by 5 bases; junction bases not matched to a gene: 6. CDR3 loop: CAWSVLAGGNEKLFF. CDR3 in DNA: TGTGCCTGGAGTGTACTGGCAGGGGGGAATGAAAAACTGTTTTTT.

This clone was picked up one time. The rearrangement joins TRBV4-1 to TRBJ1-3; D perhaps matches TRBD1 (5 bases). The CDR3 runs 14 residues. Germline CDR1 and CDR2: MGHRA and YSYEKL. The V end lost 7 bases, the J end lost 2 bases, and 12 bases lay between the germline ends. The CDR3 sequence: CASTGVTPGNTIYF. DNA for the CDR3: TGCGCCAGCACGGGGGTGACTCCTGGAAACACCATATATTTT.